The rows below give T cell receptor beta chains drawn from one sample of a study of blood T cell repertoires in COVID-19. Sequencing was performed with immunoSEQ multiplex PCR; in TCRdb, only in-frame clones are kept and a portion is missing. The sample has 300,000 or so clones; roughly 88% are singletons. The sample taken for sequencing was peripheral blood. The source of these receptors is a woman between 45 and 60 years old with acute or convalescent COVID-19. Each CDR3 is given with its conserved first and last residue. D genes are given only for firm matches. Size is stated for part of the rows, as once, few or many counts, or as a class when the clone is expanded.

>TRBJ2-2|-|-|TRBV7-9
CASSRQSGELFF
TGTGCCAGCAGCCGACAATCCGGGGAGCTGTTTTTT
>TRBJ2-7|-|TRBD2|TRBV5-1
CASSLKREVYEQYF
TGCGCCAGCAGCTTAAAGCGGGAGGTATACGAGCAGTACTTC
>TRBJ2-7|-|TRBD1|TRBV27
CASRPWDSFYEQYF
TGTGCCAGCAGGCCTTGGGACAGCTTCTACGAGCAGTACTTC
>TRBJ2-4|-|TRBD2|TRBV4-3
CASSQERGARNIQYF
TGCGCCAGCAGCCAAGAGCGGGGGGCGCGGAACATTCAGTACTTC
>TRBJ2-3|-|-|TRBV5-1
CATKYQGTDTQYF
TGCGCCACCAAGTATCAGGGTACAGATACGCAGTATTTT
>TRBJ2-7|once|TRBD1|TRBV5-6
CASSSDRLDYEQYF
TGTGCCAGCAGCTCGGACAGGTTGGATTACGAGCAGTACTTC
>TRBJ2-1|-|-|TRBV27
CASSSGQLSNNEQFF
TGTGCCAGCAGTTCGGGACAACTCTCGAACAATGAGCAGTTCTTC
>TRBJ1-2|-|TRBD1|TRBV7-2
CASSLLRTGGNYGYTF
TGTGCCAGCAGCTTACTAAGGACAGGGGGGAACTATGGCTACACCTTC
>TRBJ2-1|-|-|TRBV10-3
CAISESQYNEQFF
TGTGCCATCAGTGAGAGCCAATACAATGAGCAGTTCTTC
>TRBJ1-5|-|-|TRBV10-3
CAISESFDSNQPQHF
TGTGCCATCAGTGAGTCCTTTGACAGTAATCAGCCCCAGCATTTT
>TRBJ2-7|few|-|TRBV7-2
CASSLGIVSSYEQYF
TGTGCCAGCAGCTTGGGCATAGTCTCCTCCTACGAGCAGTACTTC
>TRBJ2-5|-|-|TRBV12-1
CASSFEQGRETQYF
TGTGCCAGCAGCTTTGAACAGGGACGAGAGACCCAGTACTTC
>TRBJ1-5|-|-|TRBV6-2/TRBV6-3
CASSYSSGSQPQHF
TGTGCCAGCAGTTACTCGTCGGGGAGCCAGCCCCAGCATTTT
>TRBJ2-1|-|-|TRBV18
CASFPGLSNEQFF
TGTGCCAGCTTCCCAGGACTTTCCAATGAGCAGTTCTTC
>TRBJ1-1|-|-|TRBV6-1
CASGGGHGYGTEAFF
TGTGCCAGCGGTGGAGGTCACGGGTACGGCACTGAAGCTTTCTTT
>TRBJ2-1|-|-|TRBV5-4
CASSLLVTYNEQFF
TGTGCCAGCAGCTTGTTAGTTACCTACAATGAGCAGTTCTTC